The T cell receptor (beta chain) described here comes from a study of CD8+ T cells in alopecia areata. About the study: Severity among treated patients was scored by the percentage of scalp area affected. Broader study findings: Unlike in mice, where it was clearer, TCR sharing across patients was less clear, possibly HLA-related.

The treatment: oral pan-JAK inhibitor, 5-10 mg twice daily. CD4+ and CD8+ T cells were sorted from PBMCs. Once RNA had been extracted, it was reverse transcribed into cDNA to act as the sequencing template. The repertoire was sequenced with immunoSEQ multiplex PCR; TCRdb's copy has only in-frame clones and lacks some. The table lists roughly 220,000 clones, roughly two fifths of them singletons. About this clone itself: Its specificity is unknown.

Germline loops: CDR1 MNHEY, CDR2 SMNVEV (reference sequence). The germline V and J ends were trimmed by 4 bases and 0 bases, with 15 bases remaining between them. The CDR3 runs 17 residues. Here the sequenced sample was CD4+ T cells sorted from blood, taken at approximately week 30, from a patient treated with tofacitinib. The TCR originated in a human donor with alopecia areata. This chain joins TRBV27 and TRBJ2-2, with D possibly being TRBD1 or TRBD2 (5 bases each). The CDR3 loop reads CASSSTAGTANTGELFF. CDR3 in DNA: TGTGCCAGCAGTTCCACTGCAGGGACCGCGAACACCGGGGAGCTGTTTTTT.